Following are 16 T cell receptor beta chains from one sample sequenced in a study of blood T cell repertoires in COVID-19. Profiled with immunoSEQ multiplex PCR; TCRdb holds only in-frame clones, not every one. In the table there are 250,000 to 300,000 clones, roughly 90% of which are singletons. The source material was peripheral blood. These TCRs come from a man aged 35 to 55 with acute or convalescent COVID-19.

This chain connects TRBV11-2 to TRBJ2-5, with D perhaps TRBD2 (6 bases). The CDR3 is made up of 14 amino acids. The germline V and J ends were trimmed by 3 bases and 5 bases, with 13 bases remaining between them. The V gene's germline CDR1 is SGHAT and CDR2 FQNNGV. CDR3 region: CASSFGRRWETQYF. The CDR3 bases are TGTGCCAGCAGCTTTGGGAGGCGGTGGGAGACCCAGTACTTC.

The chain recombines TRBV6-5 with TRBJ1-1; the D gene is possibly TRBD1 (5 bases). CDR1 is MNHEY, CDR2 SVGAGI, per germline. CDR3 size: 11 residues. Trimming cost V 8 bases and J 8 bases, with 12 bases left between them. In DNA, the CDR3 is TGTGCCAGCGGACATTCTAGAGAAGCTTTCTTT. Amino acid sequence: CASGHSREAFF.

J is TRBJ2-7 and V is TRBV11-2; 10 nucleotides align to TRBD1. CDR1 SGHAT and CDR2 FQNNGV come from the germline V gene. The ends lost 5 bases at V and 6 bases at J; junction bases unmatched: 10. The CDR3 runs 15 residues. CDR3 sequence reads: CASSPPTGGFGEQYF. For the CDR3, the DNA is TGTGCCAGCAGCCCACCGACAGGGGGCTTCGGCGAGCAGTACTTC.

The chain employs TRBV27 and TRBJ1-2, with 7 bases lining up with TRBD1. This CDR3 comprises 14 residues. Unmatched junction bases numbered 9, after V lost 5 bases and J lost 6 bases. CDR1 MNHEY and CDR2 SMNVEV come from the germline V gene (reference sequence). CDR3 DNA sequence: TGTGCCAGCAGTCGCCGCGACAGGGCGGATGGCTACACCTTC. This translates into CASSRRDRADGYTF.

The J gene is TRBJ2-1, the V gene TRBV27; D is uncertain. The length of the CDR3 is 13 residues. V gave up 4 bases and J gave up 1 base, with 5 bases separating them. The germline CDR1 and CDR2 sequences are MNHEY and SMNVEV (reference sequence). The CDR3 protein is CASSSPSYNEQFF. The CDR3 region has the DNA TGTGCCAGCAGTTCCCCTTCCTACAATGAGCAGTTCTTC.

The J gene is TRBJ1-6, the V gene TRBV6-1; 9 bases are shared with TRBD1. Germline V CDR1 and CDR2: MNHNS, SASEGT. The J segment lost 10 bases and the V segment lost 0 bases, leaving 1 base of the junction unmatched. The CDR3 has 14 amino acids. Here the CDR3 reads CASSEAGQGSPLHF. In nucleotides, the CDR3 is TGTGCCAGCAGTGAAGCGGGACAGGGATCACCCCTCCACTTT.

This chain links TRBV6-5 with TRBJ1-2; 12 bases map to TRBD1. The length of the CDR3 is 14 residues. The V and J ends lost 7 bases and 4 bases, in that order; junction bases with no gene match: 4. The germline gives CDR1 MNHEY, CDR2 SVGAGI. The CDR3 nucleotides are TGTGCCAGCAATCGGGACAGGGGGCCCTATGGCTACACCTTC. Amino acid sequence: CASNRDRGPYGYTF.

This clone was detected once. CDR3 protein: CASSYRDRTTDGYTF. CDR3 bases: TGTGCCAGCAGCTACCGGGACAGGACGACCGATGGCTACACCTTC. The chain recombines TRBV5-4 with TRBJ1-2, with 8 nucleotides matching TRBD1. J was trimmed by 6 bases and V by 3 bases; bases with no gene match: 10. Looked up from germline, CDR1 is SGHNT and CDR2 is YYREEE (reference sequence). CDR3 size: 15 residues.

The CDR3 DNA reads as TGTGCCAGCAGCTTAGGACTAGTTTTGGCCTCTGGAAACACCATATATTTT. Encoded protein: CASSLGLVLASGNTIYF. The rearrangement links TRBV7-2 to TRBJ1-3; unclear D gene. Between the trimmed V and J ends, which lost 1 base and 0 bases, there was a span of 13 bases. CDR1 and CDR2 (germline): SGHTA, FQGNSA. The CDR3 is 17 residues long.

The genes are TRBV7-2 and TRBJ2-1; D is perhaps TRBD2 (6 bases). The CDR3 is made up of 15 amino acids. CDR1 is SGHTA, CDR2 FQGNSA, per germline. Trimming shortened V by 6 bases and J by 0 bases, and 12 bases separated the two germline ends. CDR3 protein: CASSRAGFSYNEQFF. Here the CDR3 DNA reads TGTGCCAGCAGTCGGGCGGGGTTCTCCTACAATGAGCAGTTCTTC.

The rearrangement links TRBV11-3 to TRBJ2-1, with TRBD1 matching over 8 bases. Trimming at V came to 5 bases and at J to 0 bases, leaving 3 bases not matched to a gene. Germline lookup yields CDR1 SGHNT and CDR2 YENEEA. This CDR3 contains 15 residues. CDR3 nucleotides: TGTGCCAGCAGCCGCACAGGGGGCTCCTACAATGAGCAGTTCTTC. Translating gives CASSRTGGSYNEQFF.

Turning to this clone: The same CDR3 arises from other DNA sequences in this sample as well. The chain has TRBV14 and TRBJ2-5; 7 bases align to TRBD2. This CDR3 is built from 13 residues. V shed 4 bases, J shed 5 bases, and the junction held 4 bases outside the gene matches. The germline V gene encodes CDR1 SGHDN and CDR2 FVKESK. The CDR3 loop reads CASSPDGGETQYF. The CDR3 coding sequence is TGTGCCAGCAGCCCCGACGGGGGGGAGACCCAGTACTTC.

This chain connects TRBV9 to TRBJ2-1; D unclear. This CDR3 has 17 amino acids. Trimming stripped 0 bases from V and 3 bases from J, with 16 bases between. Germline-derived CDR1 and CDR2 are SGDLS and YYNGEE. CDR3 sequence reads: CASSVDDAVFLYNEQFF. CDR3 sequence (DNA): TGTGCCAGCAGCGTAGATGACGCGGTTTTTCTCTACAATGAGCAGTTCTTC.

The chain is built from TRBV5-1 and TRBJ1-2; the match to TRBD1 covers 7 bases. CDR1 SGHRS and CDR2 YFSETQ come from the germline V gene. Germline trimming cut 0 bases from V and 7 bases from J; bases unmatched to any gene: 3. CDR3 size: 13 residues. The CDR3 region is CASSLAGGGGYTF. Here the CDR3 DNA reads TGCGCCAGCAGCTTGGCAGGGGGAGGTGGCTACACCTTC.

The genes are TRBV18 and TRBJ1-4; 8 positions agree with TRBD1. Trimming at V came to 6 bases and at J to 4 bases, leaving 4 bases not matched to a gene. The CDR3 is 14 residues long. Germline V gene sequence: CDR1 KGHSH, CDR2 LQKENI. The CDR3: CASSPGQVNEKLFF. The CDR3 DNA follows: TGTGCCAGCTCCCCGGGACAGGTTAATGAAAAACTGTTTTTT. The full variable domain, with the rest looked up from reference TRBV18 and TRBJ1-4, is NAGVMQNPRHLVRRRGQEARLRCSPMKGHSHVYWYRQLPEEGLKFMVYLQKENIIDESGMPKERFSAEFPKEGPSILRIQQVVRGDSAAYFCASSPGQVNEKLFFGSGTQLSVL.

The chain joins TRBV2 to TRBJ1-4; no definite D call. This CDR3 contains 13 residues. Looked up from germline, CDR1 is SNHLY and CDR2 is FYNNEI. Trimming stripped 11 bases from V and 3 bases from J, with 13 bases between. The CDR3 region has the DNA TGTGCCGCCGGCGGAAGCGCTAATGAAAAACTGTTTTTT. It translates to CAAGGSANEKLFF.